This T cell receptor beta chain derives from a study of response to subunit inactivated influenza vaccine. Whole-study results and caveats: New T cells are recruited in small numbers by each seasonal influenza vaccination, according to the authors' suggestion.

TCRdb reprocessed the RT-PCR reads with MiXCR, giving one entry per CDR3 protein. The data hold some 500,000 distinct CDR3 sequences, with 25% observed a single time. Regarding this clonotype: Its antigen is undetermined.

Specimen: CD4+ T cells sorted from PBMCs, collected roughly 5 days after vaccination. This clonotype originated in a man between 50 and 59 years old who received an inactivated influenza vaccine.

The DNA of the CDR3 is TGTGCCAGCAGCTTAAGGGGGACAGTCTTCATCTACAATGAGCAGTTCTTC. Translation: CASSLRGTVFIYNEQFF. The chain recombines TRBV7-8 with TRBJ2-1; 7 nucleotides agree with TRBD1. CDR1 and CDR2 (germline): SGHVS, FQNEAQ. With V trimmed by 2 bases and J by 3 bases, 10 bases remained unmatched. The CDR3 consists of 17 residues. The entire variable domain, with the rest obtained from reference TRBV7-8 and TRBJ2-1, is as follows: GAGVSQSPRYKVAKRGQDVALRCDPISGHVSLFWYQQALGQGPEFLTYFQNEAQLDKSGLPSDRFFAERPEGSVSTLKIQRTQQEDSAVYLCASSLRGTVFIYNEQFFGPGTRLTVL.